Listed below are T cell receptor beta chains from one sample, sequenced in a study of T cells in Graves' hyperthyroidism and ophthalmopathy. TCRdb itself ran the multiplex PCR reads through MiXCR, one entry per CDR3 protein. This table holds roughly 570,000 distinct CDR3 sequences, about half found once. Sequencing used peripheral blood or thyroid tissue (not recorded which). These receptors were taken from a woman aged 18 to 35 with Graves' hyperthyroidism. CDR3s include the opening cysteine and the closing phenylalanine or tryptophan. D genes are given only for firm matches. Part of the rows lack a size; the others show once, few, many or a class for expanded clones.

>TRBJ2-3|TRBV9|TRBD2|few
TGTGCCAGCAGCGCGAGCGGGGGTAGCACAGATACGCAGTATTTT
CASSASGGSTDTQYF
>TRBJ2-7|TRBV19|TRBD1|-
TGTGCCAGTAGTGTCCCGGGACAGGGGGACGAGCAGTACTTC
CASSVPGQGDEQYF
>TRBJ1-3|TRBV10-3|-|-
TGTGCCATACACGAGGGGCTAGCGGGAGCGAACACCATATATTTT
CAIHEGLAGANTIYF
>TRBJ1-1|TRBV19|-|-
TGTGCCAGTAGTATATGGAGCGGGAACACCGGGGAAACTGAAGCTTTCTTT
CASSIWSGNTGETEAFF
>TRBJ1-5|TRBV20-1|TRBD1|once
TGCAGTGATACAGGGGTACGCAATCAGCCCCAGCATTTT
CSDTGVRNQPQHF
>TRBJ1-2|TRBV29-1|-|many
TGCAGCGTTGTTTTGGGGAACTATGGCTACACCTTC
CSVVLGNYGYTF
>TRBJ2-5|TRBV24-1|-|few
TGTGCCACCAGCAGCCAAGAACCCGGGCAAGAGACCCAGTACTTC
CATSSQEPGQETQYF
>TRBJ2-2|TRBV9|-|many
TGTGCCAGCAGCGTAGGAGGGACATTGACCGGGGAGCTGTTTTTT
CASSVGGTLTGELFF
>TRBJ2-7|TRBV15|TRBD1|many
TGTGCCACCAGCAGAGATGAGGCCCTCAGGGGGAGCGAGCAGTACTTC
CATSRDEALRGSEQYF
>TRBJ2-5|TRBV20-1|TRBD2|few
TGCAATTCATCCCCCGGGACTAGCGGGATTGAGACCCAGTACTTC
CNSSPGTSGIETQYF
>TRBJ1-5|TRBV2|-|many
TGTGCCAGCAGTGGGTGGTGGACCAATCAGCCCCAGCATTTT
CASSGWWTNQPQHF
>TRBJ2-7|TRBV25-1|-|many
TGTGCCAGCAGTGACGGTTTCTCCTACGAGCAGTACTTC
CASSDGFSYEQYF
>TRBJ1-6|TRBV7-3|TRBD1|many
TGTGCCAGCAGCCAAACAGGGGGCAACTCACCCCTCCACTTT
CASSQTGGNSPLHF
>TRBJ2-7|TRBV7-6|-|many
TGTGCCAGCAGCAACCAGATCCGGGAAAAGCAGGCCGAGCAGTACTTC
CASSNQIREKQAEQYF
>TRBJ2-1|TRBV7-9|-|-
TGTGCCAGCAGCCGCGGGGCAGGAGACAATGAGCAGTTCTTC
CASSRGAGDNEQFF
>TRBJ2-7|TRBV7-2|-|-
TGTGCCAGCAGCCCTACCACCACGGGGGCTCAGTACGAGCAGTACTTC
CASSPTTTGAQYEQYF